The 7 T cell receptor beta chains below all came from one sample that was sequenced in a study of shared clonotypes between healthy human individuals. Measured with immunoSEQ multiplex PCR; TCRdb has only the in-frame clones, and not every one. This table has a few million clones, roughly nine tenths appearing once. The sample comprised naive CD4+ T cells sorted from blood. Subset defined: CD45RA+ positively selected. These receptor sequences come from a man aged 18 to 30 in good health.

The chain uses TRBV29-1 and TRBJ2-7, with D tentatively TRBD1 (5 bases). CDR1 is SQVTM and CDR2 is ANQGSEA in the germline V gene. V lost 6 bases, J lost 6 bases, and 18 bases lay in between. The CDR3 consists of 13 residues. The CDR3, as DNA: TGCAGCGTGGCCTCTGGCAGGGTGGGCGAGCAGTACTTC. Translated, it gives CSVASGRVGEQYF.

This chain links TRBV10-3 with TRBJ2-1; no clear D. The V gene lost 0 bases and the J gene lost 10 bases, with 7 bases spanning the gap. The germline CDR1 and CDR2 sequences are ENHRY and SYGVKD. This CDR3 has 12 residues. CDR3 DNA sequence: TGTGCCATCAGTGAGTCCCAGCGCGAGCAGTTCTTC. Residues: CAISESQREQFF.

This sequence joins TRBV6-1 and TRBJ2-2; D is perhaps TRBD1 (6 bases). The ends were cut back, 5 bases at V and 0 bases at J, with 10 bases in the middle. The CDR3 spans 15 residues. Germline V gene data show CDR1 as MNHNS and CDR2 as SASEGT. The chain's CDR3 is CASSSGTPNTGELFF. The CDR3 bases are TGTGCCAGCAGTTCCGGGACACCGAACACCGGGGAGCTGTTTTTT.

CDR3 in DNA: TGTGCCAGCAGTGTAGGTCGAGGGTATACGCAGTATTTT. Its protein is CASSVGRGYTQYF. The chain uses TRBV6-1 and TRBJ2-3; a weak D match, TRBD2 (5 bases). Germline V gene sequence: CDR1 MNHNS, CDR2 SASEGT. The CDR3 covers 13 residues. Trimming took off 4 bases at V and 7 bases at J, with 12 bases between the two ends.

This clone was observed a single time. The rearrangement joins TRBV2 to TRBJ2-2, with D tentatively TRBD1 (6 bases). Trimming cost V 7 bases and J 1 base, with 10 bases left between them. This CDR3 comprises 14 residues. Germline V gene data show CDR1 as SNHLY and CDR2 as FYNNEI. The CDR3 DNA reads TGTGCCAGCAAGGACAGCGGGAACACCGGGGAGCTGTTTTTT. It specifies CASKDSGNTGELFF.

CDR3 protein: CASSEIPGSPLHF. The CDR3, as DNA: TGTGCCAGCAGTGAAATTCCGGGATCACCCCTCCACTTT. The chain uses TRBV6-1 and TRBJ1-6; no reliable D call. Germline values: CDR1 MNHNS, CDR2 SASEGT. The CDR3 has 13 residues. Trimming took 2 bases from V and 10 from J, leaving 9 bases between them.

Here the CDR3 DNA reads TGTGCCAGCAGCTTCGCGGGGGGGAAGGCGAACACAGATACGCAGTATTTT. Its protein product is CASSFAGGKANTDTQYF. The chain combines TRBV11-2 with TRBJ2-3, with 9 bases matching TRBD2. V trimming: 3 bases; J trimming: 2 bases; junction bases outside the gene matches: 9. The CDR3 has 17 amino acids. CDR1 is SGHAT, CDR2 FQNNGV, per germline. Filled out from reference TRBV11-2 and TRBJ2-3, the complete variable domain reads EAGVAQSPRYKIIEKRQSVAFWCNPISGHATLYWYQQILGQGPKLLIQFQNNGVVDDSQLPKDRFSAERLKGVDSTLKIQPAKLEDSAVYLCASSFAGGKANTDTQYFGPGTRLTVL.